This is a list of T cell receptor beta chains from one sample in a study of T cell clones after liver transplantation. TCRdb's table, derived via immunoSEQ multiplex PCR, lists solely in-frame clones and lacks some. The table lists 20,000 to 25,000 clones, about four fifths of them singletons. The sequences come from CD8+ T cells from blood, collected around 54 months after liver transplant. The receptors derive from a human patient who received a liver transplant. Some T cells may have originated in the graft donor. Both conserved end residues are part of each CDR3. Fields, in order: V gene, D gene, J gene, CDR3 length, clone size, CDR3 DNA, CDR3 protein. A D gene is named only where the DNA matches it firmly. Size tells how often a clone was seen (once, few, many) or the class of an expanded clone, and some rows leave it out.

V gene: TRBV10-3
D gene: TRBD2
J gene: TRBJ2-7
CDR3 length: 16
clone size: NA
CDR3 DNA: TGTGCCATCAGTGAGTCGACTAGCGGGGGGGCGTACGAGCAGTACTTC
CDR3 protein: CAISESTSGGAYEQYF

V gene: TRBV19
D gene: NA
J gene: TRBJ2-2
CDR3 length: 16
clone size: few
CDR3 DNA: TGTGCCAGTACCCCGTTTTGGGGGGCGAACACCGGGGAGCTGTTTTTT
CDR3 protein: CASTPFWGANTGELFF

V gene: TRBV28
D gene: NA
J gene: TRBJ2-2
CDR3 length: 17
clone size: NA
CDR3 DNA: TGTGCCAGCAGGCCTGCCGTCGGGCAGCAGAACACCGGGGAGCTGTTTTTT
CDR3 protein: CASRPAVGQQNTGELFF

V gene: TRBV11-2
D gene: TRBD2
J gene: TRBJ2-1
CDR3 length: 17
clone size: once
CDR3 DNA: TGTGCCAGCAGCTTGGCTTCCGGGACTAGCGGGGGGAATGAGCAGTTCTTC
CDR3 protein: CASSLASGTSGGNEQFF

V gene: TRBV12-5
D gene: NA
J gene: TRBJ2-1
CDR3 length: 12
clone size: NA
CDR3 DNA: TGTGCTAGTGGTTTCTCCTACAATGAGCAGTTCTTC
CDR3 protein: CASGFSYNEQFF

V gene: TRBV6-1
D gene: NA
J gene: TRBJ2-2
CDR3 length: 15
clone size: once
CDR3 DNA: TGTGCCAGCAGCCATCGGACAGAGAACACCGGGGAGCTGTTTTTT
CDR3 protein: CASSHRTENTGELFF

V gene: TRBV30
D gene: NA
J gene: TRBJ2-7
CDR3 length: 14
clone size: NA
CDR3 DNA: TGTGCCTGGAACCTCCCGACAGGCGGCTACGAGCAGTACTTC
CDR3 protein: CAWNLPTGGYEQYF

V gene: TRBV2
D gene: NA
J gene: TRBJ2-7
CDR3 length: 13
clone size: NA
CDR3 DNA: TGTGCCAGCAGTGAGGGCCCGGCCTACGAGCAGTACTTC
CDR3 protein: CASSEGPAYEQYF

V gene: TRBV9
D gene: TRBD2
J gene: TRBJ2-7
CDR3 length: 15
clone size: NA
CDR3 DNA: TGTGCCAGCAGCGCGGGACTAGACGGCTCCTACGAGCAGTACTTC
CDR3 protein: CASSAGLDGSYEQYF

V gene: TRBV7-2
D gene: TRBD1
J gene: TRBJ1-4
CDR3 length: 15
clone size: NA
CDR3 DNA: TGTGCCAGCAGCTTCGGACAGGGAACTAATGAAAAACTGTTTTTT
CDR3 protein: CASSFGQGTNEKLFF

V gene: TRBV5-1
D gene: NA
J gene: TRBJ2-2
CDR3 length: 12
clone size: few
CDR3 DNA: TGCGCCAGCAGCTTGACTTCCGGGGAGCTGTTTTTT
CDR3 protein: CASSLTSGELFF

V gene: TRBV4-1
D gene: TRBD1
J gene: TRBJ1-6
CDR3 length: 16
clone size: once
CDR3 DNA: TGTGCCAGCAGCCAAGACCGGACAGGGTTTAATTCACCCCTCCACTTT
CDR3 protein: CASSQDRTGFNSPLHF

V gene: TRBV2
D gene: NA
J gene: TRBJ1-5
CDR3 length: 13
clone size: many
CDR3 DNA: TGTGCCAGCAGTGAACGGGAGAGTCAGCCCCAGCATTTT
CDR3 protein: CASSERESQPQHF

V gene: TRBV9
D gene: NA
J gene: TRBJ2-3
CDR3 length: 16
clone size: NA
CDR3 DNA: TGTGCCAGCATTCCGGGTCAGGGGGGGACCACAGATACGCAGTATTTT
CDR3 protein: CASIPGQGGTTDTQYF

V gene: TRBV6-1
D gene: NA
J gene: TRBJ2-3
CDR3 length: 13
clone size: once
CDR3 DNA: TGTGCCAGCAGTGAATGGCCATCAGATACGCAGTATTTT
CDR3 protein: CASSEWPSDTQYF

V gene: TRBV5-6
D gene: NA
J gene: TRBJ2-7
CDR3 length: 11
clone size: NA
CDR3 DNA: TGTGCCAGCAGCTTGGCCAACGAGCAGTACTTC
CDR3 protein: CASSLANEQYF

V gene: TRBV29-1
D gene: NA
J gene: TRBJ1-2
CDR3 length: 15
clone size: NA
CDR3 DNA: TGCAGCGTTGATAGAAACGAGGGGCAAGGCTATGGCTACACCTTC
CDR3 protein: CSVDRNEGQGYGYTF

V gene: TRBV28
D gene: NA
J gene: TRBJ2-7
CDR3 length: 13
clone size: NA
CDR3 DNA: TGTGCCAGCAGTCCCCTCGGATACTACGAGCAGTACTTC
CDR3 protein: CASSPLGYYEQYF

V gene: TRBV2
D gene: TRBD2
J gene: TRBJ2-5
CDR3 length: 15
clone size: NA
CDR3 DNA: TGTGCCAGCAGTGACCCGGGGGAGGGAGCGGAGACCCAGTACTTC
CDR3 protein: CASSDPGEGAETQYF

V gene: TRBV30
D gene: NA
J gene: TRBJ1-2
CDR3 length: 17
clone size: NA
CDR3 DNA: TGTGCCTGGAGTAACCCCAGACCCCAGGAGGCGGACTATGGCTACACCTTC
CDR3 protein: CAWSNPRPQEADYGYTF

V gene: TRBV10-3
D gene: TRBD1
J gene: TRBJ2-7
CDR3 length: 15
clone size: NA
CDR3 DNA: TGTGCCATCAGTGAGCCGGGACAGGTGACCTACGAGCAGTACTTC
CDR3 protein: CAISEPGQVTYEQYF

V gene: TRBV4-1
D gene: NA
J gene: TRBJ2-1
CDR3 length: 12
clone size: NA
CDR3 DNA: TGCGCCAGCAGCCATACTGGGGGGGAGCAGTTCTTC
CDR3 protein: CASSHTGGEQFF

V gene: TRBV6-5
D gene: NA
J gene: TRBJ1-6
CDR3 length: 14
clone size: NA
CDR3 DNA: TGTGCCAGCAGTCAACACGGGGGTAATTCACCCCTCCACTTT
CDR3 protein: CASSQHGGNSPLHF

V gene: TRBV11-2
D gene: TRBD1
J gene: TRBJ1-4
CDR3 length: 15
clone size: NA
CDR3 DNA: TGTGCCAGCAGCTCAAGGGCAGGGGGAGGAGAAAAACTGTTTTTT
CDR3 protein: CASSSRAGGGEKLFF

V gene: TRBV28
D gene: NA
J gene: TRBJ1-1
CDR3 length: 12
clone size: medium-sized
CDR3 DNA: TGTGCCAGCGGGCGCAGGAACACTGAAGCTTTCTTT
CDR3 protein: CASGRRNTEAFF

V gene: TRBV18
D gene: NA
J gene: TRBJ1-2
CDR3 length: 14
clone size: few
CDR3 DNA: TGTGCCAGCTCCCCTGAGCGACAGTCCTATGGCTACACCTTC
CDR3 protein: CASSPERQSYGYTF

V gene: TRBV11-3
D gene: TRBD2
J gene: TRBJ2-3
CDR3 length: 17
clone size: NA
CDR3 DNA: TGTGCCAGCAGCGCCACACTAGCGGGGGGTGGGGCAGATACGCAGTATTTT
CDR3 protein: CASSATLAGGGADTQYF

V gene: TRBV28
D gene: NA
J gene: TRBJ1-2
CDR3 length: 15
clone size: few
CDR3 DNA: TGTGCCAGCAGTCCTGACCATGACAGGAACTATGGCTACACCTTC
CDR3 protein: CASSPDHDRNYGYTF

V gene: TRBV15
D gene: NA
J gene: TRBJ1-3
CDR3 length: 15
clone size: once
CDR3 DNA: TGTGCCACCAGCAGAGATTTGGGTACTGGAAACACCATATATTTT
CDR3 protein: CATSRDLGTGNTIYF

V gene: TRBV19
D gene: TRBD1
J gene: TRBJ2-1
CDR3 length: 13
clone size: NA
CDR3 DNA: TGTGCCAGTAGTATTGGACAGGATAATGAGCAGTTCTTC
CDR3 protein: CASSIGQDNEQFF

V gene: TRBV19
D gene: NA
J gene: TRBJ1-1
CDR3 length: 15
clone size: NA
CDR3 DNA: TGTGCCAGTAGGGGTTTGGCACAGGGAAACACTGAAGCTTTCTTT
CDR3 protein: CASRGLAQGNTEAFF

V gene: TRBV11-3
D gene: TRBD2
J gene: TRBJ2-7
CDR3 length: 14
clone size: NA
CDR3 DNA: TGTGCCAGCAGCTTCGGGGGGTTGCCCTACGAGCAGTACTTC
CDR3 protein: CASSFGGLPYEQYF

V gene: TRBV5-1
D gene: TRBD1
J gene: TRBJ2-5
CDR3 length: 15
clone size: NA
CDR3 DNA: TGCGCCAGCAGCTATTGGACAGGGTGGCAAGAGACCCAGTACTTC
CDR3 protein: CASSYWTGWQETQYF

V gene: TRBV10-3
D gene: NA
J gene: TRBJ1-6
CDR3 length: 14
clone size: NA
CDR3 DNA: TGTGCCATCAGAGGTGGGGACTTGGATTCACCCCTCCACTTT
CDR3 protein: CAIRGGDLDSPLHF

V gene: TRBV7-3
D gene: TRBD2
J gene: TRBJ2-5
CDR3 length: 15
clone size: few
CDR3 DNA: TGTGCCAGCAGCTTAACAGCGGGGGCGGTGGAGACCCAGTACTTC
CDR3 protein: CASSLTAGAVETQYF

V gene: TRBV6-1
D gene: TRBD1
J gene: TRBJ1-5
CDR3 length: 16
clone size: NA
CDR3 DNA: TGTGCCAGCAGTGAAGGAAGGCAGGGGGATCGGCAGCCCCAGCATTTT
CDR3 protein: CASSEGRQGDRQPQHF

V gene: TRBV27
D gene: NA
J gene: TRBJ2-1
CDR3 length: 13
clone size: NA
CDR3 DNA: TGTGCCAGCAGTTTCCCGGACAGTCATGAGCAGTTCTTC
CDR3 protein: CASSFPDSHEQFF